This T cell receptor beta chain was captured in a study of CD8+ T cells in alopecia areata. A few counts support this clone. Sequencing used cDNA as its template, made by extracting RNA and reverse transcribing it. Profiling relied on immunoSEQ multiplex PCR, and the TCRdb table lists in-frame clones only, not all of them. The sample holds under 200,000 clones; approximately 62% are singletons and the top ten take approximately 15%. Treatment: oral pan-JAK inhibitor, 5-10 mg twice daily. Alopecia areata patients provided lesional scalp punch biopsies and peripheral blood. Trimming took 4 bases from V and 5 from J; bases not matched to a gene: 8. The CDR3 spans 16 residues. CDR1 and CDR2 from the germline V gene are SEHNR and FQNEAQ (reference sequence).

The sequence was collected from a human donor with alopecia areata. This chain uses TRBV7-9 with TRBJ1-4, with 9 nucleotides matching TRBD1. Source: CD4+ T cells sorted from blood, taken at week 24, from a patient treated with tofacitinib. The CDR3 protein is CASSSGQGGGNEKLFF. The CDR3 DNA is TGTGCCAGCAGCTCGGGACAGGGAGGCGGAAATGAAAAACTGTTTTTT. The full variable domain, completed using reference TRBV7-9 and TRBJ1-4, is DTGVSQNPRHKITKRGQNVTFRCDPISEHNRLYWYRQTLGQGPEFLTYFQNEAQLEKSRLLSDRFSAERPKGSFSTLEIQRTEQGDSAMYLCASSSGQGGGNEKLFFGSGTQLSVL.